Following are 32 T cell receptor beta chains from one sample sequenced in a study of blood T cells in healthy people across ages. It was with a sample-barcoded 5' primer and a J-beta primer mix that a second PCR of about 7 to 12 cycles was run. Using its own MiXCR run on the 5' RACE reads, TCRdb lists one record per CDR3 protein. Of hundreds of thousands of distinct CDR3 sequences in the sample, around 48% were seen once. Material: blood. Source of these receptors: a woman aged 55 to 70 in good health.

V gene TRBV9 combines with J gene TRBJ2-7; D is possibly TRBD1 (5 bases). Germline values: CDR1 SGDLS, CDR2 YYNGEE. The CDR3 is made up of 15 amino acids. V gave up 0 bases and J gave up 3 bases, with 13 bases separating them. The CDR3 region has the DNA TGTGCCAGCAGCGTAGCCCCAGGGTTAAACTACGAGCAGTACTTC. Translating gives CASSVAPGLNYEQYF.

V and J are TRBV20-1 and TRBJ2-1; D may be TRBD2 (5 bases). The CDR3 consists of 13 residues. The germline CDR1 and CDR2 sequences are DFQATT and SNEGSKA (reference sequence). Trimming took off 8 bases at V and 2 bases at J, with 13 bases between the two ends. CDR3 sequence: CSIVLGAYNEQFF. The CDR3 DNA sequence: TGCAGTATCGTCCTCGGGGCCTACAATGAGCAGTTCTTC.

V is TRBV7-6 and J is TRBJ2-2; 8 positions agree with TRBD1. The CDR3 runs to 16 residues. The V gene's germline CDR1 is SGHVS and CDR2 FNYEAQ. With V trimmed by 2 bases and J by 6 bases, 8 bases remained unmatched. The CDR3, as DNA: TGTGCCAGCAGCTTATCGGTCGGGGGACAGGCCGGGGAGCTGTTTTTT. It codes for CASSLSVGGQAGELFF.

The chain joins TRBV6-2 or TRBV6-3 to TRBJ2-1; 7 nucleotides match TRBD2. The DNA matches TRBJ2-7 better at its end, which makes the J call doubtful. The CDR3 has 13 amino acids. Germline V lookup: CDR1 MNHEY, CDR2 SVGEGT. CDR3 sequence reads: CASRPSGIYEQYF. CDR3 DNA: TGTGCCAGCAGGCCGAGCGGGATATACGAGCAGTACTTC.

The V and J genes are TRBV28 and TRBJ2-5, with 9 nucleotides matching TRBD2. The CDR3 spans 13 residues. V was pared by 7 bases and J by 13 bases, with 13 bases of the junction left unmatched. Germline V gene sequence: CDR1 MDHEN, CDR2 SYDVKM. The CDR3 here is CASTSTSGGGWYF. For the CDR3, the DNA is TGTGCCAGCACCTCGACTAGCGGAGGGGGTTGGTACTTC.

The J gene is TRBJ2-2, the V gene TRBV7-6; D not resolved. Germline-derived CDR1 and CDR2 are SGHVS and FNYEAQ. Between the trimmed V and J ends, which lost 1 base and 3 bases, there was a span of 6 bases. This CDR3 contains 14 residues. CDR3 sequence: CASSLDTYTGELFF. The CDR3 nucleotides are TGTGCCAGCAGCTTAGACACCTACACCGGGGAGCTGTTTTTT.

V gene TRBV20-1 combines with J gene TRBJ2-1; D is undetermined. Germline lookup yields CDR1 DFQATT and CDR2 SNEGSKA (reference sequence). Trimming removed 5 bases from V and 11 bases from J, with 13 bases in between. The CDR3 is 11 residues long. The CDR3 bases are TGCAGTGCTCCCCTAGTTGAGAAGCAGTTCTTC. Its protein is CSAPLVEKQFF.

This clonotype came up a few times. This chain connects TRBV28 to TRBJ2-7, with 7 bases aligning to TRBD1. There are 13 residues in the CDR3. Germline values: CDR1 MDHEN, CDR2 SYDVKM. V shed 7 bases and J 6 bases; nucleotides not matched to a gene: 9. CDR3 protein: CASKKSGTAEQYF. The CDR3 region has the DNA TGTGCCAGCAAAAAATCCGGGACAGCCGAGCAGTACTTC.

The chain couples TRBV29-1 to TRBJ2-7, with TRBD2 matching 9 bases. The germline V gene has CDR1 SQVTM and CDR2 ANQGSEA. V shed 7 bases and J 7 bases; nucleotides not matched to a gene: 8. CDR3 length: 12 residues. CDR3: CSGTSEYNEQYF. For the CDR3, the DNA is TGCAGCGGGACTAGCGAATACAATGAGCAGTACTTC.

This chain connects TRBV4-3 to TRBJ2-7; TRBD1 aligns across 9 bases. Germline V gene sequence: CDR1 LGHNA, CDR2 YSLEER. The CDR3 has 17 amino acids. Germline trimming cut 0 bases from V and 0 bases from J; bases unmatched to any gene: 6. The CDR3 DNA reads TGCGCCAGCAGCCAAGACGATGCGGGACAGGGCTCCTACGAGCAGTACTTC. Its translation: CASSQDDAGQGSYEQYF.

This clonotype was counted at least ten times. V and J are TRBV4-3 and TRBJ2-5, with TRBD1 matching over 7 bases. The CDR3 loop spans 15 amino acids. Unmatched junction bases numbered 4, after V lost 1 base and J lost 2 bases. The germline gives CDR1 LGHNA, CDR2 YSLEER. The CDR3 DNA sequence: TGCGCCAGCAGCCAAGGCTGGGACAGACAAGAGACCCAGTACTTC. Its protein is CASSQGWDRQETQYF.

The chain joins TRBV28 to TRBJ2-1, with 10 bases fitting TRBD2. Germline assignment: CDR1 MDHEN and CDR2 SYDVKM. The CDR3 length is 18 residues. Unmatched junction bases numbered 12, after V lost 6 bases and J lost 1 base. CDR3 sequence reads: CASRSTSGIGGSYNEQFF. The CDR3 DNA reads TGTGCCAGCAGATCCACTAGCGGGATAGGAGGGTCCTACAATGAGCAGTTCTTC.

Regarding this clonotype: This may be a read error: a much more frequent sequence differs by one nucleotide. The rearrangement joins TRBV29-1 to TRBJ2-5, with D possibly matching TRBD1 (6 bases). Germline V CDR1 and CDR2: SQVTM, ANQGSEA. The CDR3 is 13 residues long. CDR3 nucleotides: TGCAGCGTTGGGAGGACAGCAGAGGAGACCCGGTACTTC. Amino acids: CSVGRTAEETRYF. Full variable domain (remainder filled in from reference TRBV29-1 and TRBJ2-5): SAVISQKPSRDICQRGTSLTIQCQVDSQVTMMFWYRQQPGQSLTLIATANQGSEATYESGFVIDKFPISRPNLTFSTLTVSNMSPEDSSIYLCSVGRTAEETRYFGPGTRLLVL.

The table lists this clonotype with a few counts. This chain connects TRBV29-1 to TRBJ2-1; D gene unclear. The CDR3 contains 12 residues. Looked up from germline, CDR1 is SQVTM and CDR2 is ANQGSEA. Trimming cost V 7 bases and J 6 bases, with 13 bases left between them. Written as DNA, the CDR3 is TGCAGCGCTATCGCTGTCGGCAATGAGCAGTTCTTC. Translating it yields CSAIAVGNEQFF.

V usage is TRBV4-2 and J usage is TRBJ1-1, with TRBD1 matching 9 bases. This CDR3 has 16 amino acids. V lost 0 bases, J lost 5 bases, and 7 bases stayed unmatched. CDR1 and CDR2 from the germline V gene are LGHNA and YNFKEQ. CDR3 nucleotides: TGTGCCAGCAGCCAAGATCTGGGGACAGGGAGAACTGAAGCTTTCTTT. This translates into CASSQDLGTGRTEAFF.

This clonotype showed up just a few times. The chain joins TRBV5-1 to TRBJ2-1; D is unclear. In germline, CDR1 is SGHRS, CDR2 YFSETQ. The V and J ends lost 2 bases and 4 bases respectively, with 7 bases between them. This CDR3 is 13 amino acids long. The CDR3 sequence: CASSFAQYNEQFF. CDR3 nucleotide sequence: TGCGCCAGCAGCTTCGCACAGTACAATGAGCAGTTCTTC.

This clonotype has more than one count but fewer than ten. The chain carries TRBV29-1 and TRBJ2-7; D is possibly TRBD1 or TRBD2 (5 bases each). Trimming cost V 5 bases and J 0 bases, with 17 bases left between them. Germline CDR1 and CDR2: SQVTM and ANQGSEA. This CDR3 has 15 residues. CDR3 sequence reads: CSVSQRWGSSYEQYF. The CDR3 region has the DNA TGCAGCGTTTCCCAGCGTTGGGGGAGCTCCTACGAGCAGTACTTC.

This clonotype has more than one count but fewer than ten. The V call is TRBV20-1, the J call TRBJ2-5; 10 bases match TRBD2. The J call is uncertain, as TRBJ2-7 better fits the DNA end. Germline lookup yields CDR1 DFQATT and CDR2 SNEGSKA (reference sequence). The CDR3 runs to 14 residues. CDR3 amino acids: CSASRLAGVNEQYF. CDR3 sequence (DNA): TGCAGTGCTAGTCGGCTAGCGGGAGTTAACGAGCAGTACTTC.

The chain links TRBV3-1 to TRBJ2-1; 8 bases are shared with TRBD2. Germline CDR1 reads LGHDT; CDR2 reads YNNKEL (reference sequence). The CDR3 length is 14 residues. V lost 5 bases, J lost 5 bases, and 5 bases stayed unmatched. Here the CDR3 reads CASSFTSGDNEQFF. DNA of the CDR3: TGTGCCAGCAGCTTCACTAGCGGAGACAATGAGCAGTTCTTC.

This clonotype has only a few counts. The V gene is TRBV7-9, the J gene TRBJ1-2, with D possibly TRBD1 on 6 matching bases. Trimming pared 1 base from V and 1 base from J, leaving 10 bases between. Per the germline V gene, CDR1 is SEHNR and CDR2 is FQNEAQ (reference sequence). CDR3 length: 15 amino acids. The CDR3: CASSLVKGVNYGYTF. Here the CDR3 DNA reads TGTGCCAGCAGCTTAGTCAAGGGGGTTAACTATGGCTACACCTTC.

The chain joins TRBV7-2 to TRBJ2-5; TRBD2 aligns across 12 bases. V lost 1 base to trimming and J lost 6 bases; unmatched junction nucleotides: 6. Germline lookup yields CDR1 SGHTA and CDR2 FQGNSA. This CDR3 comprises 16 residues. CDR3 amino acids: CASSLGTSGILKTQYF. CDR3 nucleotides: TGTGCCAGCAGCTTAGGGACTAGCGGGATTTTGAAGACCCAGTACTTC.

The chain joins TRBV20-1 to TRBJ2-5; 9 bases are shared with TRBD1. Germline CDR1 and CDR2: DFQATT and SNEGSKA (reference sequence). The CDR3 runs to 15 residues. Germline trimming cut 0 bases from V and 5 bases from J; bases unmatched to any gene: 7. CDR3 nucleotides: TGCAGTGCTAGAGATAGGACAGGGGTGGAGGAGACCCAGTACTTC. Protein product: CSARDRTGVEETQYF.

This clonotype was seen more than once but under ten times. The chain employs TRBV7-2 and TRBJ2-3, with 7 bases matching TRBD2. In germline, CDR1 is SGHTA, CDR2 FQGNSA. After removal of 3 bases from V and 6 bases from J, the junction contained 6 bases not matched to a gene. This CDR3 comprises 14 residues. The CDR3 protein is CASSFGLVTDTQYF. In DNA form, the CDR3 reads TGTGCCAGCAGCTTTGGACTAGTGACGGATACGCAGTATTTT.

CDR3 nucleotides: TGTGCCAGCAGCCAACTGGACGGGACCCAGTACTTC. It yields the protein CASSQLDGTQYF. V gene TRBV5-4 combines with J gene TRBJ2-5; D remains unclear. CDR3 length equals 12 residues. Germline values: CDR1 SGHNT, CDR2 YYREEE (reference sequence). Trimming left V 4 bases short and J 7 bases short, with 11 bases between.

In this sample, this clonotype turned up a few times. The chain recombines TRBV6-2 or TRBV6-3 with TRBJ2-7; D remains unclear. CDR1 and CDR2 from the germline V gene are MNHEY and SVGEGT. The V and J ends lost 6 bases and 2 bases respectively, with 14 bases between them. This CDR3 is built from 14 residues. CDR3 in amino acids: CASSDHPTPYEQYF. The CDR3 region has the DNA TGTGCCAGCAGCGACCACCCGACCCCCTACGAGCAGTACTTC.

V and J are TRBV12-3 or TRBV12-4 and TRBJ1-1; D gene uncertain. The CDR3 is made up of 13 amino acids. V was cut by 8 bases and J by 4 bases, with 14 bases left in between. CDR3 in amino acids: CASCRLSATEAFF. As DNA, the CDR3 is TGTGCCAGCTGCCGACTCTCGGCCACTGAAGCTTTCTTT.

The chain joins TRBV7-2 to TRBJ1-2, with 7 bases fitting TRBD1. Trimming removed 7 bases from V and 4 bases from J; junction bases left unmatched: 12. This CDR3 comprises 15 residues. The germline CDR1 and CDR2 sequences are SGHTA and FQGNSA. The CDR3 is CASTPTGVLGYGYTF. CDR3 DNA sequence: TGTGCCAGCACACCTACAGGGGTCCTCGGCTATGGCTACACCTTC.

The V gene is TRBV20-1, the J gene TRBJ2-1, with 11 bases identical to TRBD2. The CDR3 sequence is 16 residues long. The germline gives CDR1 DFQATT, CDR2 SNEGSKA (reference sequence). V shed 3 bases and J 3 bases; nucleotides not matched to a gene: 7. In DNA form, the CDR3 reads TGCAGTGCTAGGAGGGCCGGGACTAGCGGCTACAATGAGCAGTTCTTC. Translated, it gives CSARRAGTSGYNEQFF.

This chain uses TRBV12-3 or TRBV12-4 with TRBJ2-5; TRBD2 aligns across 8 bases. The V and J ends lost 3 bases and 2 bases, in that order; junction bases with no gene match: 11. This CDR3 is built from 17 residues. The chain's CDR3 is CASSLGPGGWRQETQYF. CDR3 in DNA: TGTGCCAGCAGTTTGGGGCCGGGAGGGTGGAGGCAAGAGACCCAGTACTTC.

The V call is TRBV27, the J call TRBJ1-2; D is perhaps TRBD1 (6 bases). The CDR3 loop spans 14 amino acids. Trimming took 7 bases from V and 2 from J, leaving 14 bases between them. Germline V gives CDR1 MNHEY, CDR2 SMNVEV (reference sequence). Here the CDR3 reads CASTSRQGNYGYTF. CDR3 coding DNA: TGTGCCAGCACCTCAAGGCAGGGGAACTATGGCTACACCTTC.

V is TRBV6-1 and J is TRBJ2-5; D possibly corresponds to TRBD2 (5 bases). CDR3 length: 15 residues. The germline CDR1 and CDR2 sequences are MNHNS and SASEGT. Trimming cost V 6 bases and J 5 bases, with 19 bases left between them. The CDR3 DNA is TGTGCCAGCAGCCGCGCTAGTTGGACTGGGGAGACCCAGTACTTC. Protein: CASSRASWTGETQYF.

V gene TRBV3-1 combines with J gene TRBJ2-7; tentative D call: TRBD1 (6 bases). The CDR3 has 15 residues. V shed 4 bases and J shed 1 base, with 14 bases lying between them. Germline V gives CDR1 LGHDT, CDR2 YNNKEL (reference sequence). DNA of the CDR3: TGTGCCAGCAGCCTCGGACAGATTGTTTCCTACGAGCAGTACTTC. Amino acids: CASSLGQIVSYEQYF.